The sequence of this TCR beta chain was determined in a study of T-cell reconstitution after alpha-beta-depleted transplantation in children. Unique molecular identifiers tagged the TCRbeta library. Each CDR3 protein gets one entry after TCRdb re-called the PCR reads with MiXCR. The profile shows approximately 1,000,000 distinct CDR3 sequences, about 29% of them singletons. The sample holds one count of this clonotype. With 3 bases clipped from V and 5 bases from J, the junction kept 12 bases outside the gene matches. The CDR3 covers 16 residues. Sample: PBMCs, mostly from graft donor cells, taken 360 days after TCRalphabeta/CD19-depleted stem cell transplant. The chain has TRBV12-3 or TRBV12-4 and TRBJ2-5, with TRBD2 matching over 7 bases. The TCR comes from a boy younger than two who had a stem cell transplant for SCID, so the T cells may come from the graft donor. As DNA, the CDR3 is TGTGCCAGCAGTTTTTACGGGACGGGGAGGGAGGAGACCCAGTACTTC. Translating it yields CASSFYGTGREETQYF.